The sequence of this T cell receptor beta chain was determined in a study of blood T cell repertoires in COVID-19. As for the study in general: The origin of the acute and convalescent COVID-19 samples was the United States, Italy and Spain.

Here immunoSEQ multiplex PCR was the method, and the copy in TCRdb shows in-frame clones only, minus some. The sample shows more than 200,000 clones, roughly 91% of them seen only once. Participants were aged about 18 to 100 years, lived in 20 to 25 US areas, and enrolled virtually. This CDR3 is built from 15 residues. V was cut by 1 base and J by 4 bases, with 13 bases left in between. The V gene's germline CDR1 is MGHRA and CDR2 YSYEKL. This clone was seen just once. The receptor comes from a woman under 40 with acute COVID-19. The chain carries TRBV4-1 and TRBJ1-1; no clear D gene. Sequenced: PBMCs or T cells enriched from blood (not recorded which). The CDR3 protein is CASSQGLWGGTEAFF. CDR3 DNA: TGCGCCAGCAGCCAAGGTTTGTGGGGAGGCACTGAAGCTTTCTTT.